The 2 T cell receptor beta chains presented below share a single source sample, sequenced in a study of tumor-infiltrating lymphocytes in localized non-small cell lung cancer. The method was immunoSEQ multiplex PCR; TCRdb's version includes in-frame clones alone and lacks a portion of them. The repertoire includes 12,000 or so clones, 85% to 90% of them detected once, and approximately 8.9% sits in the top ten. Sequenced sample: lung tumor tissue. The receptors stem from a human donor with non-small cell lung cancer.

The rearrangement joins TRBV5-4 to TRBJ2-2; 8 bases are shared with TRBD1. V lost 4 bases to trimming and J lost 5 bases; unmatched junction nucleotides: 7. Germline V lookup: CDR1 SGHNT, CDR2 YYREEE (reference sequence). This CDR3 region has 15 residues. The CDR3 nucleotides are TGTGCCAGCAGCCTGGACAGGGTAGAGACCGGGGAGCTGTTTTTT. It encodes CASSLDRVETGELFF.

The V gene is TRBV18, the J gene TRBJ2-2, with a tentative D call TRBD1 (5 bases). V gave up 1 base and J gave up 5 bases, with 11 bases separating them. Germline V gene lookup returns CDR1 KGHSH and CDR2 LQKENI. The CDR3 runs 15 residues. CDR3 protein: CASSPRQSQTGELFF. The CDR3 DNA follows: TGTGCCAGCTCACCACGACAGAGCCAAACCGGGGAGCTGTTTTTT.